The TCR beta chain under discussion was sequenced for a study of cytotoxic CD8 clonotypes in ibrutinib-treated CLL. Findings and caveats of the study: The times at which samples were taken varied between sustained-remission and progressing patients. Clonality increased with ibrutinib response but returned toward baseline at progression. Baseline clonality was higher than in age-matched healthy donors and moved in step with circulating CD8+ T-cell counts.

Investigators sought sequencing depths of between 1 in 200,000 and 1 in 1 million T cells. TCRdb keeps only in-frame clones here, not all; method: immunoSEQ multiplex PCR. The sample has around 30,000 clones; approximately 62% are singletons. Germline-derived CDR1 and CDR2 are LNHDA and SQIVND (reference sequence). This CDR3 region has 14 residues. V lost 7 bases and J lost 0; bases outside the gene matches: 6. In regard to this clone: Its matching antigen is unknown.

The receptor comes from a human donor with chronic lymphocytic leukemia. The sample in question was PBMCs, obtained before ibrutinib treatment. The rearrangement joins TRBV19 to TRBJ2-7; 7 nucleotides line up with TRBD1. The CDR3 reads CASKTGLNSYEQYF. The CDR3 DNA reads TGTGCCAGTAAGACAGGGCTGAACTCCTACGAGCAGTACTTC.